This T cell receptor (beta chain) was obtained from a study of cytomegalovirus exposure and HLA in healthy donors. Study-level results: Through in vitro validation, a few CMV-associated chains were shown to be specific for CMV antigens.

The PCR contained 60 Vbeta and 13 Jbeta primers. Clones were read by immunoSEQ multiplex PCR, and TCRdb kept only the in-frame ones, dropping some. The sample consists of about 160,000 clones, approximately 80% of them appearing once. As for this clone: Its antigen remains unidentified.

The germline V gene has CDR1 MNHEY and CDR2 SMNVEV (reference sequence). V lost 8 bases to trimming and J lost 3 bases, with 19 bases between them. This CDR3 is built from 16 residues. The receptor was derived from a male donor in good health and CMV-seropositive. This chain uses TRBV27 with TRBJ2-2; unclear D gene. The sequencing sample was made of PBMCs. In DNA, the CDR3 is TGTGCCAGCTCTCAACCCGAGCTGCTTGACACCGGGGAGCTGTTTTTT. As protein: CASSQPELLDTGELFF.